One sample yielded the 18 T cell receptor beta chains listed below, sequenced in a study of blood T cell repertoires in COVID-19. TCRdb's table, derived via immunoSEQ multiplex PCR, lists solely in-frame clones and lacks some. The sample holds hundreds of thousands of clones, roughly 88% seen once. Sample: peripheral blood. All receptors derive from a man older than 75 with acute or convalescent COVID-19.

The rearrangement uses TRBV2 and TRBJ2-2; 9 bases are a match to TRBD2. CDR1 and CDR2 (germline): SNHLY, FYNNEI. With 3 bases clipped from V and 0 bases from J, the junction kept 5 bases outside the gene matches. CDR3 length: 17 amino acids. This chain's CDR3 is CASSDPAGGPNTGELFF. The CDR3 nucleotides read TGTGCCAGCAGTGACCCCGCGGGAGGGCCGAACACCGGGGAGCTGTTTTTT. Combining the CDR3 with reference TRBV2 and TRBJ2-2 gives the whole variable domain EPEVTQTPSHQVTQMGQEVILRCVPISNHLYFYWYRQILGQKVEFLVSFYNNEISEKSEIFDDQFSVERPDGSNFTLKIRSTKLEDSAMYFCASSDPAGGPNTGELFFGEGSRLTVL.

The CDR3 coding sequence is TGTGCCAGCAGCCAAGTTTCCGCGGGGGGCCTAGGAGAGACCCAGTACTTC. This gives the protein CASSQVSAGGLGETQYF. The chain couples TRBV4-2 to TRBJ2-5, with 8 bases matching TRBD2. The CDR3 runs 17 residues. Germline values: CDR1 LGHNA, CDR2 YNFKEQ. V lost 1 base and J lost 4; bases outside the gene matches: 11.

The chain is built from TRBV4-3 and TRBJ2-2; 8 nucleotides align to TRBD1. This CDR3 has 16 amino acids. Germline-derived CDR1 and CDR2 are LGHNA and YSLEER. J lost 4 bases, V lost 2 bases, and 6 bases had no gene match. The CDR3 DNA reads as TGCGCCAGCAGCCAACGGACAGGGCTATTCACCGGGGAGCTGTTTTTT. Encoded protein: CASSQRTGLFTGELFF.

The V call is TRBV7-9, the J call TRBJ2-7; 7 nucleotides line up with TRBD2. V was clipped by 4 bases and J by 0 bases; unmatched bases: 9. Per germline, CDR1 SEHNR and CDR2 FQNEAQ (reference sequence). The CDR3 has 16 amino acids. The CDR3 here is CASSSPTSAYSYEQYF. The CDR3 region has the DNA TGTGCCAGCAGCTCGCCCACTAGCGCCTACTCCTACGAGCAGTACTTC.

The chain joins TRBV28 to TRBJ2-7; TRBD1 aligns across 10 bases. This CDR3 is built from 13 residues. Trimming at V came to 6 bases and at J to 6 bases, leaving 5 bases not matched to a gene. Germline V gives CDR1 MDHEN, CDR2 SYDVKM. The CDR3 region is CASSLGQGSEQYF. The CDR3 DNA reads TGTGCCAGCAGCCTGGGACAGGGGAGCGAGCAGTACTTC. The full variable domain, its missing parts supplied by reference TRBV28 and TRBJ2-7, is DVKVTQSSRYLVKRTGEKVFLECVQDMDHENMFWYRQDPGLGLRLIYFSYDVKMKEKGDIPEGYSVSREKKERFSLILESASTNQTSMYLCASSLGQGSEQYFGPGTRLTVT.

Regarding this clone: Additional DNA sequences in this sample encode the identical CDR3. The chain carries TRBV27 and TRBJ1-5; D remains unclear. Trimming took 4 bases from V and 0 from J, leaving 4 bases between them. The CDR3 extends over 13 amino acids. Germline CDR1 reads MNHEY; CDR2 reads SMNVEV (reference sequence). The DNA for the CDR3 is TGTGCCAGCAGTTCAAATAGCAATCAGCCCCAGCATTTT. Translated: CASSSNSNQPQHF.

The chain couples TRBV18 to TRBJ1-5; 8 nucleotides line up with TRBD1. This CDR3 is built from 14 residues. Looked up from germline, CDR1 is KGHSH and CDR2 is LQKENI. The J segment lost 3 bases and the V segment lost 4 bases, leaving 2 bases of the junction unmatched. CDR3 DNA: TGTGCCAGCTCACGGACAGGGACCAATCAGCCCCAGCATTTT. This translates into CASSRTGTNQPQHF. The full variable domain, rest sourced from reference TRBV18 and TRBJ1-5, is NAGVMQNPRHLVRRRGQEARLRCSPMKGHSHVYWYRQLPEEGLKFMVYLQKENIIDESGMPKERFSAEFPKEGPSILRIQQVVRGDSAAYFCASSRTGTNQPQHFGDGTRLSIL.

This clone came up once. V gene TRBV28 combines with J gene TRBJ2-1; 10 bases are a match to TRBD2. The CDR3 consists of 18 residues. V lost 5 bases to trimming and J lost 3 bases; unmatched junction nucleotides: 13. The V gene's germline CDR1 is MDHEN and CDR2 SYDVKM. Written as DNA, the CDR3 is TGTGCCAGCAGTCCCGAAAGACTAGCGGGCTTAAACTACAATGAGCAGTTCTTC. Amino acid sequence: CASSPERLAGLNYNEQFF.

The chain uses TRBV6-2 or TRBV6-3 and TRBJ1-1; no clear D gene. Germline CDR1 and CDR2: MNHEY and SVGEGT. Trimming pared 2 bases from V and 6 bases from J, leaving 7 bases between. The CDR3 spans 12 residues. CDR3 sequence (DNA): TGTGCCAGCAGTTACGGGCAGTCTGAAGCTTTCTTT. Its protein product is CASSYGQSEAFF.

This CDR3 is CASSVGGTGDYEQYF. The CDR3 nucleotides read TGTGCCAGCAGCGTAGGCGGGACAGGTGACTACGAGCAGTACTTC. V gene TRBV9 combines with J gene TRBJ2-7; 8 nucleotides agree with TRBD1. J lost 3 bases, V lost 0 bases, and 5 bases had no gene match. This CDR3 has 15 amino acids. Germline CDR1 and CDR2: SGDLS and YYNGEE.

This rearrangement joins TRBV6-4 to TRBJ1-5, with D possibly matching TRBD1 (6 bases). V was trimmed by 8 bases and J by 2 bases, leaving 16 bases between them. The CDR3 is made up of 15 amino acids. Germline V gene data show CDR1 as MRHNA and CDR2 as SNTAGT. This chain's CDR3 is CASGGRGLGNQPQHF. The CDR3 DNA is TGTGCCAGCGGGGGCCGGGGTCTCGGCAATCAGCCCCAGCATTTT.

The chain recombines TRBV12-3 or TRBV12-4 with TRBJ2-2, with a possible D match to TRBD1 (6 bases). The CDR3 is 13 amino acids. V shed 7 bases and J shed 5 bases, with 11 bases lying between them. The CDR3 protein is CASTGTPTGELFF. The CDR3 nucleotides are TGTGCCAGCACCGGGACACCAACCGGGGAGCTGTTTTTT.

The rearrangement links TRBV19 to TRBJ2-1, with D possibly being TRBD2 (6 bases). The CDR3 loop spans 12 amino acids. The V gene lost 4 bases and the J gene lost 10 bases, with 11 bases spanning the gap. Germline V gene lookup returns CDR1 LNHDA and CDR2 SQIVND (reference sequence). CDR3 region: CASSRAGGEQFF. The CDR3 nucleotides are TGTGCCAGTAGTAGGGCCGGAGGGGAGCAGTTCTTC. The whole variable domain, remainder taken from reference TRBV19 and TRBJ2-1, is DGGITQSPKYLFRKEGQNVTLSCEQNLNHDAMYWYRQDPGQGLRLIYYSQIVNDFQKGDIAEGYSVSREKKESFPLTVTSAQKNPTAFYLCASSRAGGEQFFGPGTRLTVL.

The chain combines TRBV19 with TRBJ1-6, with D unclear. The V gene lost 0 bases and the J gene lost 7 bases, with 13 bases spanning the gap. The CDR3 is made up of 16 amino acids. Germline lookup yields CDR1 LNHDA and CDR2 SQIVND (reference sequence). The CDR3 DNA is TGTGCCAGTAGTATAGATCTGGGCGTTGGGAATTCACCCCTCCACTTT. It codes for CASSIDLGVGNSPLHF.

The V call is TRBV19, the J call TRBJ2-6, with a tentative D call TRBD2 (6 bases). There are 18 residues in the CDR3. Trimming left V 3 bases short and J 0 bases short, with 15 bases between. Germline lookup yields CDR1 LNHDA and CDR2 SQIVND (reference sequence). The CDR3 DNA sequence: TGTGCCAGTAGTATTGGGCGGGGCCTGGTCTCTGGGGCCAACGTCCTGACTTTC. It encodes CASSIGRGLVSGANVLTF.

This clone was counted between two and nine times. The rearrangement joins TRBV6-5 to TRBJ1-2; D not certain. Trimming cost V 6 bases and J 4 bases, with 12 bases left between them. The CDR3 consists of 13 residues. Germline loops: CDR1 MNHEY, CDR2 SVGAGI. This CDR3 is CASSLDWGYGYTF. The CDR3 DNA reads as TGTGCCAGCAGCCTGGACTGGGGCTATGGCTACACCTTC.

The chain recombines TRBV19 with TRBJ2-7; 9 bases are a match to TRBD1. V lost 4 bases to trimming and J lost 2 bases; unmatched junction nucleotides: 6. CDR1 and CDR2 (germline): LNHDA, SQIVND (reference sequence). This CDR3 contains 15 residues. CDR3 DNA sequence: TGTGCCAGTAGTACCACAGGGGGCCAGACCTACGAGCAGTACTTC. It translates to CASSTTGGQTYEQYF.

This chain uses TRBV12-5 with TRBJ2-5, with 8 bases fitting TRBD1. The CDR3 sequence is 13 residues long. Trimming removed 7 bases from V and 3 bases from J; junction bases left unmatched: 4. Germline CDR1 is LGHNT and CDR2 is FRNRAP. The CDR3 loop is CASAVTGEETQYF. The CDR3 DNA sequence: TGTGCTAGTGCCGTGACAGGGGAAGAGACCCAGTACTTC.